This section outlines one T cell receptor beta chain sequence together with its context. The antigen remains unidentified. This entry belongs to a study of CD8 T cells in ankylosing spondylitis. Overall study results and limits: About 8 highly homologous variants made up a TCR beta motif, and this motif appeared characteristic of ankylosing spondylitis blood. Disease-linked clones were CD8+ and relatively rare in peripheral blood. In synovial fluid and blood from reactive arthritis, some motif variants were previously reported.

Construction of TCR beta libraries was performed using quantitative 5'-RACE with molecular barcodes. TCRdb reprocessed the 5' RACE reads with MiXCR, giving one entry per CDR3 protein. The sample shows hundreds of thousands of distinct CDR3 sequences, approximately 26% of them seen only once. The length of the CDR3 is 16 residues. Trimming removed 5 bases at V and 3 bases at J, with 20 bases between. The germline V gene encodes CDR1 SGHAT and CDR2 FQNNGV. The sequence was obtained from a male donor with ankylosing spondylitis. Sequenced input: blood, either unsorted or a sorted T cell fraction (not recorded which). V and J are TRBV11-2 and TRBJ2-7, with D maybe TRBD2 (5 bases). The CDR3 DNA reads as TGTGCCAGCAGCCTATCCCGGACTCTTAATAACTACGAGCAGTACTTC. This gives the protein CASSLSRTLNNYEQYF.